This section outlines one T cell receptor beta chain sequence together with its context. Selected positively for CCR7 and CD45RO-negative, naive CD8 cells excluded terminally differentiated effector memory CD45RA+ cells. Clones were sequenced by immunoSEQ multiplex PCR, and TCRdb holds only the in-frame ones, with some missing. Among over 2,000,000 clones listed, around 95% were seen once. These data originate in a study of shared clonotypes between healthy human individuals. Material: naive CD8+ T cells from PBMCs. The clonotype originates from a man in his late teens or twenties in good health. Some clones in this sample may be carry-over from other donors' samples.

CDR3 amino acids: CASSLAGKGGQPQHF. CDR3 DNA: TGTGCCAGCAGCTTAGCCGGCAAGGGAGGTCAGCCCCAGCATTTT. The chain has TRBV7-8 and TRBJ1-5; D unresolved. Germline V gives CDR1 SGHVS, CDR2 FQNEAQ. CDR3 length: 15 amino acids. With 0 bases removed from V and 6 bases from J, the gap between germline ends came to 12 bases.